This is a list of T cell receptor beta chains from one sample in a study of vaccination and CD4 T cells after COVID-19. For these TCRs, the target antigens are not known. One entry per CDR3 protein results from TCRdb running MiXCR on the PCR reads. The repertoire holds some 11,000 distinct CDR3 sequences, with 40% to 45% as singletons. The material sequenced was CD4+ T cells from blood, cultured in vitro, taken after SARS-CoV-2 vaccination. The receptors come from a human donor who had recovered from COVID-19. Both conserved end residues are part of each CDR3. The D gene is left open where the match is weak. Clone size appears in some rows only: once, few, many, or a class for an expanded clone.

abundance	v_gene	d_gene	j_gene	CDR3aa	CDR3nt
NA	TRBV15	NA	TRBJ2-7	CATSILGEQYF	TGTGCCACCAGCATCTTAGGCGAGCAGTACTTC
few	TRBV20-1	TRBD1	TRBJ1-1	CSASLGARGLSTNTEAFF	TGCAGTGCTAGTTTGGGGGCCAGGGGGCTCAGTACGAACACTGAAGCTTTCTTT
NA	TRBV7-2	TRBD1	TRBJ1-2	CASSWGDRAYGYTF	TGTGCCAGCAGCTGGGGGGACAGGGCCTATGGCTACACCTTC
few	TRBV7-2	NA	TRBJ2-1	CASRSEDLAWEQFF	TGTGCCAGCAGGTCGGAGGACCTCGCATGGGAGCAGTTCTTC
NA	TRBV2	NA	TRBJ2-1	CASSEVLGGYNEQFF	TGTGCCAGCAGTGAAGTTCTGGGGGGCTACAATGAGCAGTTCTTC
few	TRBV6-1	TRBD1	TRBJ1-2	CASRPTGGRGYTF	TGTGCCAGCAGACCGACAGGGGGAAGGGGCTACACCTTC
few	TRBV24-1	NA	TRBJ2-3	CATSDNRDRTDTQYF	TGTGCCACCAGTGACAACAGGGATAGGACAGATACGCAGTATTTT
NA	TRBV7-2	TRBD1	TRBJ1-4	CASSLVFGGQANEKLFF	TGTGCCAGCAGCTTAGTGTTTGGGGGACAGGCTAATGAAAAACTGTTTTTT
NA	TRBV6-4	NA	TRBJ2-2	CASRETGKTGELFF	TGTGCCAGCAGGGAGACAGGAAAGACCGGGGAGCTGTTTTTT
NA	TRBV28	NA	TRBJ2-4	CASSWGGASRAKNIQYF	TGTGCCAGCAGTTGGGGGGGGGCTTCGAGGGCCAAAAACATTCAGTACTTC
NA	TRBV19	NA	TRBJ1-5	CASSTGRAGNQPQHF	TGTGCCAGTAGTACGGGACGGGCGGGCAATCAGCCCCAGCATTTT
NA	TRBV2	NA	TRBJ1-2	CASGMGQADTF	TGTGCCAGCGGTATGGGTCAGGCGGATACCTTC
once	TRBV18	NA	TRBJ2-7	CASSPPMRGSGEQYF	TGTGCCAGCTCACCCCCGATGAGAGGCAGCGGCGAGCAGTACTTC
few	TRBV20-1	TRBD1	TRBJ1-4	CSARDSGGEKLFF	TGCAGTGCTAGAGATTCAGGGGGGGAAAAACTGTTTTTT
few	TRBV19	NA	TRBJ1-3	CASSVGARSGNTIYF	TGTGCCAGTAGTGTTGGGGCTCGCTCTGGAAACACCATATATTTT
NA	TRBV25-1	NA	TRBJ2-3	CASRRGGEGTDTQYF	TGTGCCAGCAGAAGGGGGGGAGAAGGCACAGATACGCAGTATTTT
NA	TRBV7-2	NA	TRBJ2-5	CASSLQGAQYF	TGTGCCAGCAGCTTACAGGGAGCCCAGTACTTC
NA	TRBV2	NA	TRBJ2-1	CASSGLARGEQFF	TGTGCCAGCAGTGGTCTAGCGAGGGGTGAGCAGTTCTTC
NA	TRBV19	NA	TRBJ1-5	CASSMRRDENQPQHF	TGTGCCAGTAGTATGCGCCGGGATGAAAATCAGCCCCAGCATTTT
NA	TRBV12-3/TRBV12-4	TRBD1	TRBJ1-1	CASSLQGVDTEAFF	TGTGCCAGCAGTTTGCAGGGGGTAGACACTGAAGCTTTCTTT
NA	TRBV27	NA	TRBJ2-7	CASSLFFSAGPTYEQYF	TGTGCCAGCAGTTTATTCTTCTCGGCGGGCCCCACCTACGAGCAGTACTTC
once	TRBV20-1	NA	TRBJ2-7	CSAPGLTYEQYF	TGCAGTGCTCCAGGGTTGACCTACGAGCAGTACTTC
few	TRBV7-8	NA	TRBJ2-7	CASSFQRVSYEQYF	TGTGCCAGCAGCTTCCAGCGGGTCTCCTACGAGCAGTACTTC